The T cell receptor (beta chain) under discussion was sequenced for a study of follicular helper T cells after annual influenza vaccination. Study summary: For some subjects, blood spans the 2013-2014, 2014-2015 and 2015-2016 annual vaccinations. Whole-study results and caveats: ICOS-CD38- cTfh most often held earlier Day 7 ICOS+CD38+ clones.

Generated by immunoSEQ multiplex PCR, the TCRdb table keeps only in-frame clones and is missing some. The table shows more than 1,500 clones, with around 82% occurring only once. As for this clone: No antigen is known for it.

Germline CDR1 KGHSH, CDR2 LQKENI. There are 13 residues in the CDR3. V lost 6 bases, J lost 7 bases, and 13 bases lay in between. Noted time point: 2015-2016 season, pre-vaccination. Non-naive CD4+CXCR5+PD-1+ cTfh were sorted into ICOS+CD38+ and ICOS-CD38- fractions. The chain recombines TRBV18 with TRBJ1-5, with D possibly TRBD1 on 6 matching bases. The sequenced sample was CXCR5+ CD38- circulating T follicular helper cells from blood, obtained on the day of influenza vaccination. Regarding subset: circulating Tfh, non-naive CD4+CXCR5+PD-1+ (ICOS+CD38+ or ICOS-CD38-). This receptor was identified in an adult who received the influenza vaccine. As DNA, the CDR3 is TGTGCCAGCTCGTCCAACAGGGACCAGCCCCAGCATTTT. It codes for CASSSNRDQPQHF.